Listed below are T cell receptor beta chains from one sample, sequenced in a study of T cells after yellow fever vaccination. TCRdb independently ran MiXCR on the 5' RACE reads; one entry per CDR3 protein. The repertoire holds 200,000 to 300,000 distinct CDR3 sequences, with about 3.7% as singletons. The source material was PBMCs, sampled 15 days after the yellow fever booster vaccination. The receptor set was obtained from a man aged 18 to 35 who received the YFV17D yellow fever vaccine. CDR3s include the opening cysteine and the closing phenylalanine or tryptophan. The D gene is left open where the match is weak. Expanded clones are given a class, and other clones once, few, many or no size at all.

>TRBJ1-2|TRBV20-1|NA|many
TGCAGTGCTAGATCGTTGTCTATGGGCTACACCTTC
CSARSLSMGYTF
>TRBJ1-1|TRBV5-4|TRBD1|many
TGTGCCAGCAGCGGGGACAGGGCCTTGAACACTGAAGCTTTCTTT
CASSGDRALNTEAFF
>TRBJ2-7|TRBV12-3/TRBV12-4|TRBD1|many
TGTGCCAGCAGTTGGACAGGGGGACTCGGGTACGAGCAGTACTTC
CASSWTGGLGYEQYF
>TRBJ2-2|TRBV7-8|NA|many
TGTGCCAGCAGCCCTATAAGGAGGGGAAGGAGCGGGGAGCTGTTTTTT
CASSPIRRGRSGELFF
>TRBJ1-4|TRBV18|NA|many
TGTGCCAGCTCACCCCCCCGGGCGGGTTTGAATGAAAAACTGTTTTTT
CASSPPRAGLNEKLFF
>TRBJ1-1|TRBV28|TRBD1|many
TGTGCCAGCAGTCCAGGGGGGGACAGGGGGACTGAAGCTTTCTTT
CASSPGGDRGTEAFF
>TRBJ1-1|TRBV2|NA|many
TGTGCCAGCAGCGGACAGTTGCTTCTTGAAGCTTTCTTT
CASSGQLLLEAFF
>TRBJ2-3|TRBV20-1|TRBD2|many
TGCAGTGCTAGGGGACTAGCTATAATCGATACGCAGTATTTT
CSARGLAIIDTQYF
>TRBJ1-5|TRBV9|NA|many
TGTGCCAGCAGCACGGGACTTCGGAGCAATCAGCCCCAGCATTTT
CASSTGLRSNQPQHF
>TRBJ1-1|TRBV12-2|NA|NA
TGTGCAAGTCGCTTAGGGCCCGGCCAGGCGAACACTGAAGCTTTCTTT
CASRLGPGQANTEAFF
>TRBJ2-3|TRBV20-1|NA|many
TGCAGTGCTAGGCCACAGGGCGCAGATACGCAGTATTTT
CSARPQGADTQYF
>TRBJ1-1|TRBV4-2|TRBD1|few
TGTGCCAGCAGCCACGGGACAGAAGCAAGAAACACTGAAGCTTTCTTT
CASSHGTEARNTEAFF
>TRBJ1-1|TRBV12-3/TRBV12-4|NA|many
TGTGCCAGCAGTTTGTGGGGTCTGAACACTGAAGCTTTCTTT
CASSLWGLNTEAFF
>TRBJ2-7|TRBV7-2|NA|many
TGTGCCAGCAGCTTAGTTCTGGCCTCCTACGAGCAGTACTTC
CASSLVLASYEQYF
>TRBJ1-1|TRBV20-1|NA|many
TGCAGTGGTCGCAGGGACGTCCAAGCTTTCTTT
CSGRRDVQAFF
>TRBJ1-4|TRBV12-3/TRBV12-4|TRBD1|many
TGTGCCACCGGGAAAGGGGGCATGGGTGAAAAACTGTTTTTT
CATGKGGMGEKLFF
>TRBJ2-7|TRBV20-1|TRBD2|many
TGCAGTGCTAATAGACTAGCGGGGGCGCACTACGAGCAGTACTTC
CSANRLAGAHYEQYF
>TRBJ2-1|TRBV5-1|TRBD2|once
TGCGCCAGCAGCATCGGGGGGGCGGTAGAGCAGTTCTTC
CASSIGGAVEQFF
>TRBJ2-7|TRBV4-1|TRBD1|many
TGCGCCAGCAGCCAAAGACAGGGGTTACGGTTCGAGCAGTACTTC
CASSQRQGLRFEQYF
>TRBJ2-2|TRBV28|TRBD1|many
TGTGCCAGCAGTTTATGGGCAGGGGGAGCGCTCACCGGGGAGCTGTTTTTT
CASSLWAGGALTGELFF
>TRBJ2-4|TRBV14|NA|many
TGTGCCAGCAGCCAAGGGGCGACAGCCGGAAACATTCAGTACTTC
CASSQGATAGNIQYF
>TRBJ2-7|TRBV27|NA|many
TGTGCCAGCAGTTTATCTATGGGGAACGAGCAGTACTTC
CASSLSMGNEQYF
>TRBJ1-6|TRBV7-8|TRBD1|many
TGTGCCAGCAGCCGAAGGGACAGTAATTCACCCCTCCACTTT
CASSRRDSNSPLHF
>TRBJ2-3|TRBV7-2|NA|many
TGTGCCAGCAGCTCACAGGGTCTAGCTGGAGATACGCAGTATTTT
CASSSQGLAGDTQYF
>TRBJ1-1|TRBV7-9|NA|many
TGTGCCAGCAGCTTTGGGGACGGCACTGAAGCTTTCTTT
CASSFGDGTEAFF
>TRBJ2-2|TRBV6-5|NA|once
TGTGCCAGCAGTCTGCTTAACCCCGGGGAGCTGTTTTTT
CASSLLNPGELFF
>TRBJ2-3|TRBV7-2|NA|many
TGTGCCAGCAGCTCAATGGGGCTAAATACGCAGTATTTT
CASSSMGLNTQYF
>TRBJ1-6|TRBV28|NA|many
TGTGCCGGCTGCGATACGGGGAGTAATTCACCCCTCCACTTT
CAGCDTGSNSPLHF
>TRBJ2-3|TRBV7-9|TRBD2|many
TGTGCCAGCAGCCAACTAGCGGGGACAGATACGCAGTATTTT
CASSQLAGTDTQYF
>TRBJ1-3|TRBV4-3|NA|many
TGCGCCAGCAGCCAAGATCGACTCGGGCGTGCTGGAAACACCATATATTTT
CASSQDRLGRAGNTIYF